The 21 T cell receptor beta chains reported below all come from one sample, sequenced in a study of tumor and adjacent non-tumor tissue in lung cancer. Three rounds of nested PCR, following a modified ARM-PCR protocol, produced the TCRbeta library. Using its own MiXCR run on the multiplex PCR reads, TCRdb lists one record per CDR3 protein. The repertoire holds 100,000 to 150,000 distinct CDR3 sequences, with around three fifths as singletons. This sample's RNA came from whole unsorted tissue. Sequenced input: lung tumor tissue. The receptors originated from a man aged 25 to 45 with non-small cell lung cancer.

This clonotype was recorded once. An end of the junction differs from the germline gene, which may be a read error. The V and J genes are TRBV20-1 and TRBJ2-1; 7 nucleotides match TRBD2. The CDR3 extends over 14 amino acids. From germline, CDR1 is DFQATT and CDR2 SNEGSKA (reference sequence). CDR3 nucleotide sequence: TGCAGTGCCCGGGCGGCGGGAGAGCACAATGAACAGTTCTTC. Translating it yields CSARAAGEHNEQFF.

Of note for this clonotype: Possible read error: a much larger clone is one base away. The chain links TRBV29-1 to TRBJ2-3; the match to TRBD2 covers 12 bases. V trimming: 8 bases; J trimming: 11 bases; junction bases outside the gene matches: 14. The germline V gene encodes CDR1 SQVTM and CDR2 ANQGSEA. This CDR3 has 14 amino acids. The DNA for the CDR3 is TGCAGCTCCCGACTAGCGGGAGATGAGTATATGCAGTATTTT. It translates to CSSRLAGDEYMQYF.

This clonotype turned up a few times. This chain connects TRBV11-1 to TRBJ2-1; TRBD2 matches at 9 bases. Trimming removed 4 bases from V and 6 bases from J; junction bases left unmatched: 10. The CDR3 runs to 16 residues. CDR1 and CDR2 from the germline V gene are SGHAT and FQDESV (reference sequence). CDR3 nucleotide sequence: TGTGCCAGCAGCTCCATAACCGGGACTAGCATCAATGAGCAGTTCTTC. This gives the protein CASSSITGTSINEQFF. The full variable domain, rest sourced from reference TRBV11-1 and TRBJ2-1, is EAEVAQSPRYKITEKSQAVAFWCDPISGHATLYWYRQILGQGPELLVQFQDESVVDDSQLPKDRFSAERLKGVDSTLKIQPAELGDSAMYLCASSSITGTSINEQFFGPGTRLTVL.

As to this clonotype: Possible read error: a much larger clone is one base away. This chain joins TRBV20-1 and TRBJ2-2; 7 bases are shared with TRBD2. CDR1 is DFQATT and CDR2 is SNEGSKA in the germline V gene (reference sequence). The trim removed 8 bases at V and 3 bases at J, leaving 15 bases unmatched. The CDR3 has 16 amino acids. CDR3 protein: CSTISVGGSDTGELFF. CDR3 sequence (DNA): TGCAGTACCATCTCCGTGGGAGGGAGCGACACCGGGGAGCTGTTTTTT.

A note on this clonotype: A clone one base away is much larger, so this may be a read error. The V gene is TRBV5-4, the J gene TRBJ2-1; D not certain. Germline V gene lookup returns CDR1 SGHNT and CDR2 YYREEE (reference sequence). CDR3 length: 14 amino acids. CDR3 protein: CDSRALGSYNEQFF. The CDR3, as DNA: TGTGACAGCAGAGCTTTGGGCTCCTACAATGAGCAGTTCTTC.

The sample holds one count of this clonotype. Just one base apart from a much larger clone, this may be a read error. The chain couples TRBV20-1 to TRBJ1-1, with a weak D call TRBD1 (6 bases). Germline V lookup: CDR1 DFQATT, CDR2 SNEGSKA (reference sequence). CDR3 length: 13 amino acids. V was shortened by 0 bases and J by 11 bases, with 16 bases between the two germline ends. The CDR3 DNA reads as TGCAGTGCTAGAGATAGGGCTCAGGGGAGGGCTTTCTTT. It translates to CSARDRAQGRAFF.

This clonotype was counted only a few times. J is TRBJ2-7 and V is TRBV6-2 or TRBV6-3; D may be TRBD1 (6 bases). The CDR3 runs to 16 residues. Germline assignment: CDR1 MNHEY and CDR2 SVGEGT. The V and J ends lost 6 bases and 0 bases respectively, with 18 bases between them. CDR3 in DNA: TGTGCCAGCAGCCACATTTGGGACACTTACTCCTACGAGCAGTACTTC. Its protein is CASSHIWDTYSYEQYF.

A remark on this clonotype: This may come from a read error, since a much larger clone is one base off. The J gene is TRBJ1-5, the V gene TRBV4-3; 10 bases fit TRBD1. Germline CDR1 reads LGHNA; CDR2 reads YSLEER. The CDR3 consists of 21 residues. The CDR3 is CASSPRTHRGTGDYSNQPRHF. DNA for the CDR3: TGCGCCAGCAGCCCGAGAACCCATCGTGGGACAGGGGATTATAGCAATCAGCCCCGGCATTTT.

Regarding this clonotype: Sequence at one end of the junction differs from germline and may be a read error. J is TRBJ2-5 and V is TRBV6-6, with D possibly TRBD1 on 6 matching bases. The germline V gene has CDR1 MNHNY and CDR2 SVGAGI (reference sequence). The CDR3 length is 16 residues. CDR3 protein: CTSSRTGQNLWETQYF. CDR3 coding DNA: TGTACCAGCAGTCGAACGGGACAAAACCTATGGGAGACCCAGTACTTC.

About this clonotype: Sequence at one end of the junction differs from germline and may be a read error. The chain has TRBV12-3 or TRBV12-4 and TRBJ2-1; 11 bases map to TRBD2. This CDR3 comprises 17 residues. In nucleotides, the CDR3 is TGTGCCACCAGTTTCAGGCTAGCGGGGGGCCCGTGGAATGAGCAGTTCTTC. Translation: CATSFRLAGGPWNEQFF.

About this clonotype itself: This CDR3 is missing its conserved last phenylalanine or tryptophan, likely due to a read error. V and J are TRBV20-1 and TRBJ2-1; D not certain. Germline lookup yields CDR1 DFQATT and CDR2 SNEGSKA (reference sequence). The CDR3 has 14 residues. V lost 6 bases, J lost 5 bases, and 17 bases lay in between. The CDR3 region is CSARVAAGHNEQFI. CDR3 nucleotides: TGCAGTGCCCGGGTGGCGGCAGGCCACAATGAGCAGTTCATC.

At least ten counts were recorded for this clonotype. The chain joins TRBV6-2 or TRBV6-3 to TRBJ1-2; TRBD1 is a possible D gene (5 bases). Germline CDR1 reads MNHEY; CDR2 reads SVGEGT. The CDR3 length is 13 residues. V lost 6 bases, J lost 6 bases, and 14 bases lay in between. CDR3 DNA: TGTGCCAGCAGGGGAGAGGGGAGCAATGGCTACACCTTC. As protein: CASRGEGSNGYTF.

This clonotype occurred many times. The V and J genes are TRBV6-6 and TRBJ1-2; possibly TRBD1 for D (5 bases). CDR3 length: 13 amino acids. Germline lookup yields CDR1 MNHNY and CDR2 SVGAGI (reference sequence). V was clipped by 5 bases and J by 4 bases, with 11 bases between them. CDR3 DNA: TGTGCCAGCAGTCGGGACGGCCCCTATGGCTACACCTTC. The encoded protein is CASSRDGPYGYTF.

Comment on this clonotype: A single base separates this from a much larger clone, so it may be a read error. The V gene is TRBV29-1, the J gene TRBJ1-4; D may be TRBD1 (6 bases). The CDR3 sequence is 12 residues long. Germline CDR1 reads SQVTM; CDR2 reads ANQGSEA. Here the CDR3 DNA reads TGCAGCGTTGTGGGGGGGCGTGAAAAACTGTCTTTT. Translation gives CSVVGGREKLSF.

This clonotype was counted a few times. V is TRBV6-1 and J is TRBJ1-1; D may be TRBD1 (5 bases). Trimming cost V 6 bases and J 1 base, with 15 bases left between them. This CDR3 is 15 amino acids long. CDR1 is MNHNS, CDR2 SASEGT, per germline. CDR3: CASSGSWGTNTEAFF. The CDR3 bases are TGTGCCAGCAGCGGCTCCTGGGGGACGAACACTGAAGCTTTCTTT.

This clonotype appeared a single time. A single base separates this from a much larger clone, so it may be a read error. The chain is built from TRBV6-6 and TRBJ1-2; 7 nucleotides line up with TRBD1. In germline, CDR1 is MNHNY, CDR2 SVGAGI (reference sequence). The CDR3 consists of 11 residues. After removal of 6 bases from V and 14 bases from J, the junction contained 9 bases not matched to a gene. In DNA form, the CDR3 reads TGTGCCAGCAGCTTAGACAGGGTAGGAACCTTC. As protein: CASSLDRVGTF.

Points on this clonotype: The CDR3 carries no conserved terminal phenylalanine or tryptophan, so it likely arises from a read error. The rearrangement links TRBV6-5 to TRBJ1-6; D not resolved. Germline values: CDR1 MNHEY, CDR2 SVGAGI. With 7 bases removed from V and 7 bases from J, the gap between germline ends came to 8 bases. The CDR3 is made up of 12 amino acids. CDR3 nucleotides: TGTGCCAGCAATGGAGGCAATTCACCCCTCCACTAT. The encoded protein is CASNGGNSPLHY.

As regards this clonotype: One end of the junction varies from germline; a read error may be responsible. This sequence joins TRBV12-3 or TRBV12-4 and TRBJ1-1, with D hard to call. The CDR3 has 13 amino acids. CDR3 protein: CASIDTANTEVFF. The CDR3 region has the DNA TGTGCCAGCATCGACACAGCGAATACTGAAGTTTTCTTT.

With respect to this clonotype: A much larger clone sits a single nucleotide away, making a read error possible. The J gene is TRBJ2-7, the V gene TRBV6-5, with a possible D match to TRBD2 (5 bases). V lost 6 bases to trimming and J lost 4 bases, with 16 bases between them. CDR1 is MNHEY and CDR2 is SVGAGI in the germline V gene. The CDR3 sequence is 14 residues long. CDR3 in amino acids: CASSPGPGTYEQYF. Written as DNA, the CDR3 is TGTGCCAGCAGCCCTGGCCCGGGAACGTACGAGCAGTACTTC.

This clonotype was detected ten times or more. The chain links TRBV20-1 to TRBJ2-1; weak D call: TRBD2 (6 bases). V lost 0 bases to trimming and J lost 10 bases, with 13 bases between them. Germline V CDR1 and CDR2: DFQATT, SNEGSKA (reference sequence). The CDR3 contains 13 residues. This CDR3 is CSARDGRRDEQFF. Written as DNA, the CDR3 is TGCAGTGCTAGAGATGGACGGAGGGACGAGCAGTTCTTC.

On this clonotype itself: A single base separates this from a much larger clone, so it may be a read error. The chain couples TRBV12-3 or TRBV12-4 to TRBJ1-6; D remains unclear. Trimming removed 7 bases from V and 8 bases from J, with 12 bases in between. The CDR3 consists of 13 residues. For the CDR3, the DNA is TGTGCCAGCAACCGGACGGGAGATTCACCCCTCCACTTT. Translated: CASNRTGDSPLHF.